This TCR beta chain was obtained from a study of OX40 agonist ivuxolimab in advanced cancers. Looking at the study overall: Recorded diagnoses for dose-escalation patients were hepatocellular carcinoma, melanoma, renal cell or head and neck cancer. Study-level findings and limits: Clonal expansion from baseline to week 6 occurred in both CD4+ and CD8+ T cells.

Assay: immunoSEQ multiplex PCR; the TCRdb copy retains only in-frame clones and omits some. The data contain about 96,000 clones, roughly 80% of them seen just once; the ten biggest clones take up around 5.5%. There are 16 residues in the CDR3. The V and J ends lost 6 bases and 4 bases respectively, with 19 bases between them. The germline V gene encodes CDR1 MNHEY and CDR2 SMNVEV (reference sequence). Remarks on this clone: Its antigen is as yet unknown.

With baseline, cycle 4 day 1, and cycle 7 day 1 as timepoints, blood was sampled. The sequencing used CD4+ or CD8+ T cells sorted from blood, collected in a trial of the OX40 agonist ivuxolimab. The genes are TRBV27 and TRBJ2-1; TRBD2 is a possible D gene (6 bases). The receptor was derived from an adult with an advanced solid tumor such as melanoma, head and neck, liver or kidney cancer. The CDR3 is CASRPGDSGPYNEQFF. The DNA of the CDR3 is TGTGCCAGCAGGCCTGGGGACTCCGGGCCATACAATGAGCAGTTCTTC.